Presented here are 11 T cell receptor beta chains from one specimen sequenced in a study of blood T cell repertoires in COVID-19 (TCRdb year 2020). Libraries came from the immunoSEQ multiplex PCR assay. TCRdb re-hosts the immuneACCESS table, in-frame sequences only. Its copies lack some clones; in the studies checked, an unresolved V gene accounts for under half of them, and the cause for the rest is not known. The sample table contains roughly 150,000 clones; only one count was recorded for 70% to 90% of them. In total, the top ten clones hold roughly 8% of the sample. The sample was peripheral blood. The receptors were gathered from a woman aged 60-75 years with COVID-19, enrolled during active disease.

The rearrangement links TRBV30 to TRBJ1-3; D is uncertain. V was clipped by 2 bases and J by 0 bases, with 8 bases between them. This CDR3 is 14 amino acids long. Looked up from germline, CDR1 is GTSNPN and CDR2 is SVGIG (reference sequence). The CDR3: CAWSLPPSGNTIYF. Written as DNA, the CDR3 is TGTGCCTGGAGTCTCCCCCCCTCTGGAAACACCATATATTTT.

At least ten counts were recorded for this clone. J is TRBJ2-1 and V is TRBV3-1 (or the pseudogene TRBV3-2); 7 bases agree with TRBD2. This CDR3 region has 15 residues. Trimming removed 2 bases from V and 12 bases from J; junction bases left unmatched: 13. Looked up from germline, CDR1 is LGHDT and CDR2 is YNNKEL (reference sequence). CDR3 coding DNA: TGTGCCAGCAGCCAATACGGGGGGAGGCGCTTTGGGCAGTTCTTC. Translation: CASSQYGGRRFGQFF.

In its sample, this clone was seen a few times. V gene TRBV7-3 combines with J gene TRBJ1-2, with TRBD1 matching over 7 bases. J gave up 6 bases and V 6 bases, and 10 bases lay outside the gene matches. The CDR3 has 14 amino acids. The germline gives CDR1 SGHTA, CDR2 FQGTGA. The CDR3 sequence: CASSSNRGRDGYTF. DNA for the CDR3: TGTGCCAGCAGTTCAAACAGGGGCCGCGATGGCTACACCTTC.

The chain couples TRBV5-4 to TRBJ2-5, with 14 bases identical to TRBD2. CDR1 is SGHNT, CDR2 YYREEE, per germline (reference sequence). V shed 1 base and J 5 bases; nucleotides not matched to a gene: 10. This CDR3 has 18 amino acids. The CDR3 sequence is CASSLSPGTSGSRETQYF. The DNA of the CDR3 is TGTGCCAGCAGCTTGAGCCCCGGGACTAGCGGGAGTAGGGAGACCCAGTACTTC.

The CDR3 DNA is TGTGCCAGCGGGGGGGGTGGTCTATTCCCTATGGGCTACACCTTC. As protein: CASGGGGLFPMGYTF. The gene calls are TRBV6-5 and TRBJ1-2; D may be TRBD1 (5 bases). CDR1 is MNHEY and CDR2 is SVGAGI in the germline V gene. This CDR3 has 15 residues. The V and J ends lost 8 bases and 8 bases respectively, with 24 bases between them.

The chain links TRBV3-1 (or the pseudogene TRBV3-2) to TRBJ2-7; tentatively, D is TRBD2 (6 bases). V lost 1 base and J 2 bases, leaving 12 bases between the germline ends. CDR3 length: 15 amino acids. CDR1 and CDR2 (germline): LGHDT, YNNKEL (reference sequence). CDR3 protein: CASSQGRVPPYEQYV. CDR3 coding DNA: TGTGCCAGCAGCCAAGGGAGGGTCCCCCCCTACGAGCAGTACGTC.

The chain recombines TRBV9 with TRBJ1-1; 10 positions match TRBD1. Trimming cost V 2 bases and J 0 bases; bases outside gene matches: 4. Germline lookup yields CDR1 SGDLS and CDR2 YYNGEE. CDR3 length: 16 residues. Here the CDR3 reads CASSVGQGRVNTEAFF. CDR3 nucleotides: TGTGCCAGCAGCGTGGGACAGGGGCGCGTGAACACTGAAGCTTTCTTT.

The chain carries TRBV18 and TRBJ1-1; D ambiguous. Between the trimmed V and J ends, which lost 3 bases and 1 base, there was a span of 12 bases. CDR1 is KGHSH, CDR2 LQKENI, per germline. The CDR3 runs 15 residues. The CDR3 DNA reads as TGTGCCAGCTCACCCGAAGTGGGGAGGAACACTGAAGCTTTCTTT. It codes for CASSPEVGRNTEAFF.

The table lists this clone with a few counts. The junction differs from germline at one of its ends, possibly a read error. The chain combines TRBV6-1 with TRBJ1-4; D unclear. The germline CDR1 and CDR2 sequences are MNHNS and SASEGT. The CDR3 consists of 16 residues. This CDR3 is CASSEGAAALNEKLFF. CDR3 DNA sequence: TGTGCCAGCAGCGAAGGCGCAGCGGCCCTTAATGAAAAACTGTTTTTT.

The V call is TRBV6-5, the J call TRBJ1-2; 9 nucleotides line up with TRBD1. There are 13 residues in the CDR3. V gave up 7 bases and J gave up 4 bases; unmatched junction bases: 4. Germline-derived CDR1 and CDR2 are MNHEY and SVGAGI. The CDR3 sequence: CASKLTGGYGYTF. CDR3 coding DNA: TGTGCCAGCAAACTGACAGGGGGCTATGGCTACACCTTC.

The chain employs TRBV7-7 and TRBJ2-1; a weak D match, TRBD1 (6 bases). Per the germline V gene, CDR1 is SSHAT and CDR2 is FNYEAQ (reference sequence). CDR3 length: 14 residues. V lost 6 bases and J 0 bases, leaving 9 bases between the germline ends. CDR3 in DNA: TGTGCCAGCAGTCCAGGGGACTCCTACAATGAGCAGTTCTTC. Residues: CASSPGDSYNEQFF.